Listed below are T cell receptor beta chains from one sample, sequenced in a study of CD8 T cells in ankylosing spondylitis. TCRdb called the 5' RACE reads again in MiXCR, with one record for every CDR3 protein. This table has about 250,000 distinct CDR3 sequences, 7.5% to 9.5% appearing once. The sequencing input was blood, either unsorted or a sorted T cell fraction (not recorded which). The source of these receptors is a female donor with ankylosing spondylitis or in good health (not recorded which). Each CDR3 is given with its conserved first and last residue. D genes are given only for firm matches. Rows may omit the clone size; those that give it use once, few, many or a size class.

TGTGCCATAAGGGTGACGCAGTTCTTC	CAIRVTQFF	TRBV6-5	TRBJ2-1	NA	NA
TGTGCCAGCAGTTACCCCACTGGGGTAGCGGGACGGAGTGTAGAGACCCAGTACTTC	CASSYPTGVAGRSVETQYF	TRBV6-5	TRBJ2-5	many	TRBD2
TGTGCCAGCTCACCCCGGGCGGGCGACGGAAACACCATATATTTT	CASSPRAGDGNTIYF	TRBV18	TRBJ1-3	NA	NA
TGTGCCAGCCGTTATGGGGCCGGGGAGCTGTTTTTT	CASRYGAGELFF	TRBV27	TRBJ2-2	NA	NA
TGTGCCACCAGCAGAGCGGGCCGGGGTTTTAGCATTCAGTACTTC	CATSRAGRGFSIQYF	TRBV15	TRBJ2-4	many	NA
TGCAGTCTCAGTACCCTACTAGGGGACGGCTACACCTTC	CSLSTLLGDGYTF	TRBV20-1	TRBJ1-2	many	NA
TGTGCCAGCAGTTACGTTGAAGGGGATGAGCAGTTCTTC	CASSYVEGDEQFF	TRBV28	TRBJ2-1	many	NA
TGCGCCAGCAGCTTGGAGGGGAGCTACAATGAGCAGTTCTTC	CASSLEGSYNEQFF	TRBV5-1	TRBJ2-1	many	NA
TGTGCCACCAGCAGAGGGTTTGGTGGGGACGAGCAGTACTTC	CATSRGFGGDEQYF	TRBV15	TRBJ2-7	many	NA
TGCAGTGCCCCCCAACTAGCGGAGAACACAGATACGCAGTATTTT	CSAPQLAENTDTQYF	TRBV20-1	TRBJ2-3	many	TRBD2
TGCAGTGCTTTGCCCTCTATCTACAATGAGCAGTTCTTC	CSALPSIYNEQFF	TRBV20-1	TRBJ2-1	many	NA
TGCAGCGACCGGGACGGGATCTACGAGCAGTACTTC	CSDRDGIYEQYF	TRBV29-1	TRBJ2-7	many	NA
TGCAGTGCTACTCGGGACAGCTACGAGCAGTACTTC	CSATRDSYEQYF	TRBV20-1	TRBJ2-7	many	TRBD1
TGTGCCAGCAGCCAACCTAGCGGATGGAGCTCCTACAATGAGCAGTTCTTC	CASSQPSGWSSYNEQFF	TRBV14	TRBJ2-1	many	TRBD2
TGTGCCAGCTCACCACGGACGGGAGTGAGCACCGGGGAGCTGTTTTTT	CASSPRTGVSTGELFF	TRBV18	TRBJ2-2	few	NA
TGCAGTGCTAGAGATGAGCAGGGAGCCCACGAGCAGTACTTC	CSARDEQGAHEQYF	TRBV20-1	TRBJ2-7	many	NA